This passage covers 17 T cell receptor beta chains from one sample sequenced in a study of response to subunit inactivated influenza vaccine. One entry per CDR3 protein, called by TCRdb with MiXCR from the RT-PCR reads. The sample lists about 780,000 distinct CDR3 sequences, about a fifth seen once, with approximately 11% in the top ten. This specimen consisted of PBMCs from blood, obtained about 5 days after vaccination. Receptors were obtained from a middle-aged man who received an inactivated influenza vaccine.

The V gene is TRBV4-2, the J gene TRBJ2-7, with a tentative D call TRBD1 (6 bases). The V end was cut by 2 bases, the J end by 2 bases, with 10 bases between. The V gene's germline CDR1 is LGHNA and CDR2 YNFKEQ. The CDR3 is 14 amino acids. CDR3 protein: CASSQIQGTYEQYF. The CDR3 nucleotides are TGTGCCAGCAGCCAAATACAGGGAACCTACGAGCAGTACTTC.

The rearrangement uses TRBV30 and TRBJ2-7; D might be TRBD2 (6 bases). Germline V gene lookup returns CDR1 GTSNPN and CDR2 SVGIG (reference sequence). This CDR3 contains 14 residues. The V and J ends lost 2 bases and 6 bases respectively, with 17 bases between them. The CDR3 sequence: CAWSKPGLLFEQYF. In DNA, the CDR3 is TGTGCCTGGAGTAAACCGGGACTCCTTTTCGAGCAGTACTTC.

This clonotype came up a few times. This rearrangement joins TRBV12-3 or TRBV12-4 to TRBJ2-3; no clear D. The CDR3 is made up of 14 amino acids. Trimming left V 7 bases short and J 5 bases short, with 16 bases between. The CDR3 DNA follows: TGTGCCAGCACCGAACAGTATTTGAAAGATACGCAGTATTTT. Residues: CASTEQYLKDTQYF.

The chain links TRBV20-1 to TRBJ2-3; 7 bases map to TRBD2. Trimming removed 5 bases from V and 9 bases from J; junction bases left unmatched: 5. Germline V gives CDR1 DFQATT, CDR2 SNEGSKA (reference sequence). The CDR3 loop spans 11 amino acids. This CDR3 reads CSAGGGSTQYF. CDR3 nucleotides: TGCAGTGCTGGGGGGGGGTCAACGCAGTATTTT.

The chain carries TRBV20-1 and TRBJ2-2; D not resolved. This CDR3 spans 13 amino acids. Looked up from germline, CDR1 is DFQATT and CDR2 is SNEGSKA (reference sequence). V was trimmed by 7 bases and J by 2 bases, leaving 11 bases between them. The CDR3 DNA reads as TGCAGTGTTCGGACCACTAACACCGGGGAGCTGTTTTTT. This translates into CSVRTTNTGELFF.

As concerns this clonotype: A junction boundary mismatches the germline segment, possibly from a read error. The chain recombines TRBV7-7 with TRBJ2-5, with a tentative D call TRBD2 (5 bases). The germline gives CDR1 SSHAT, CDR2 FNYEAQ (reference sequence). This CDR3 spans 15 amino acids. CDR3 DNA: TGTGCTAGCAGCTTAGAGGGCCGTTTGGGAGAGACCCAGTACTTC. Residues: CASSLEGRLGETQYF.

This clonotype was picked up one time. V and J are TRBV20-1 and TRBJ2-1; possibly TRBD2 for D (5 bases). V shed 0 bases and J shed 7 bases, with 16 bases lying between them. This CDR3 has 15 residues. The germline V gene has CDR1 DFQATT and CDR2 SNEGSKA (reference sequence). CDR3 in DNA: TGCAGTGCTAGAGATCGTCTAGCTGCAGCTAATGAGCAGTTCTTC. This codes for CSARDRLAAANEQFF.

This clonotype showed up many times. This chain links TRBV12-3 or TRBV12-4 with TRBJ2-7; possibly TRBD1 for D (6 bases). The CDR3 runs to 13 residues. The V gene lost 2 bases and the J gene lost 12 bases, with 17 bases spanning the gap. The CDR3 sequence: CASSLSLLDSWYF. The DNA of the CDR3 is TGTGCCAGCAGTTTATCCCTTCTGGACAGTTGGTACTTC.

This clonotype was observed a few times. V is TRBV7-2 and J is TRBJ1-4, with 11 bases identical to TRBD1. The CDR3 has 17 residues. Germline V gives CDR1 SGHTA, CDR2 FQGNSA. Trimming at V came to 0 bases and at J to 5 bases, leaving 5 bases not matched to a gene. The CDR3, as DNA: TGTGCCAGCAGCTTAGCTGGGACAGGGGGTGTAAATGAAAAACTGTTTTTT. Translation: CASSLAGTGGVNEKLFF.

In its sample, this clonotype was seen many times. The chain combines TRBV7-2 with TRBJ1-3; unclear D gene. This CDR3 spans 17 amino acids. Per the germline V gene, CDR1 is SGHTA and CDR2 is FQGNSA. Trimming shortened V by 5 bases and J by 0 bases, and 17 bases separated the two germline ends. CDR3 region: CASSPRTGPRSGNTIYF. CDR3 coding DNA: TGTGCCAGCAGCCCCCGGACCGGGCCTCGCTCTGGAAACACCATATATTTT.

The chain employs TRBV7-2 and TRBJ2-1; TRBD1 agrees at 9 bases. The CDR3 has 13 amino acids. From germline, CDR1 is SGHTA and CDR2 FQGNSA. V was clipped by 6 bases and J by 12 bases; unmatched bases: 9. CDR3 coding DNA: TGTGCCAGCAGGCCCGGGACAGGGTCGTCGCAGTTCTTC. Protein product: CASRPGTGSSQFF.

The chain is built from TRBV7-3 and TRBJ2-1, with D perhaps matching TRBD2 (5 bases). The CDR3 extends over 16 amino acids. Germline values: CDR1 SGHTA, CDR2 FQGTGA. Deletions cut 2 bases from V and 0 bases from J, with 11 bases between. This chain's CDR3 is CASSLRERGSYNEQFF. The CDR3, as DNA: TGTGCCAGCAGCTTACGGGAACGGGGCTCCTACAATGAGCAGTTCTTC.

In this sample, this clonotype turned up a few times. The genes are TRBV5-1 and TRBJ2-7; D gene ambiguous. Trimming cost V 0 bases and J 2 bases, with 12 bases left between them. The CDR3 has 15 amino acids. Germline V lookup: CDR1 SGHRS, CDR2 YFSETQ. The CDR3 is CASSLDPASTYEQYF. The CDR3 nucleotides read TGCGCCAGCAGCTTGGACCCGGCTAGTACCTACGAGCAGTACTTC.

V gene TRBV7-6 combines with J gene TRBJ2-2, with 7 nucleotides matching TRBD2. The CDR3 contains 17 residues. From germline, CDR1 is SGHVS and CDR2 FNYEAQ. Germline trimming cut 5 bases from V and 0 bases from J; bases unmatched to any gene: 9. The chain's CDR3 is CASSQEPGGPNTGELFF. The CDR3 nucleotides read TGTGCCAGCAGCCAGGAGCCGGGAGGACCGAACACCGGGGAGCTGTTTTTT.

A note on this clonotype: This clone may be a read error of a much larger clone one base away. The V call is TRBV20-1, the J call TRBJ2-1, with 7 bases lining up with TRBD2. The CDR3 length is 14 residues. Germline values: CDR1 DFQATT, CDR2 SNEGSKA (reference sequence). Trimming at V came to 3 bases and at J to 7 bases, leaving 9 bases not matched to a gene. Written as DNA, the CDR3 is TGCAGTGCTAGGGGACTATCGGGATCGAATGAGCAGTTCTTC. The encoded protein is CSARGLSGSNEQFF.

This clonotype was found a few times. The V and J genes are TRBV20-1 and TRBJ1-2; the match to TRBD1 covers 7 bases. This CDR3 has 13 residues. V shed 6 bases and J 5 bases; nucleotides not matched to a gene: 9. Germline loops: CDR1 DFQATT, CDR2 SNEGSKA (reference sequence). The CDR3 loop reads CSATGTENYGYTF. The CDR3 DNA sequence: TGCAGTGCAACCGGGACAGAAAATTATGGCTACACCTTC.

This clonotype was detected only a few times. The chain recombines TRBV20-1 with TRBJ2-1; D is possibly TRBD1 (6 bases). Between the trimmed V and J ends, which lost 1 base and 5 bases, there was a span of 18 bases. CDR1 is DFQATT, CDR2 SNEGSKA, per germline (reference sequence). This CDR3 comprises 16 residues. This CDR3 is CSARGALGGADNEQFF. In nucleotides, the CDR3 is TGCAGTGCTAGAGGCGCCCTAGGGGGTGCGGACAATGAGCAGTTCTTC.